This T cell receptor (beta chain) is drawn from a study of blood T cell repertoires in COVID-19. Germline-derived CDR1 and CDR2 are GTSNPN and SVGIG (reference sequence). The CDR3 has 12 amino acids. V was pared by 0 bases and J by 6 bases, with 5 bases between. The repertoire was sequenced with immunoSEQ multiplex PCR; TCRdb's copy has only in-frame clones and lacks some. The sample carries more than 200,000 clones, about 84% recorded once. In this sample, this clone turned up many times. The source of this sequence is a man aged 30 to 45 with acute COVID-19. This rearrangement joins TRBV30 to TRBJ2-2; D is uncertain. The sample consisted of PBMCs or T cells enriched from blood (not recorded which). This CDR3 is CAWSVLSGELFF. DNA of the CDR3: TGTGCCTGGAGTGTTCTGTCCGGGGAGCTGTTTTTT.